Described below is a single TCR beta chain sequence and its context. Its matching antigen is unknown. The sample comes from a study of Graves' ophthalmopathy and Graves' hyperthyroidism. The authors amplified TCR beta CDR3 regions, and they did so from RNA transcripts for repertoire sequencing. RT-PCR in the first round used HTBI primers; a second-round multiplex PCR followed. TCRdb re-derived calls from the multiplex PCR reads in MiXCR, one entry per CDR3 protein. The table records under 200,000 distinct CDR3 sequences, about 40% of them present only once. The CDR3 is made up of 13 amino acids. V was cut by 0 bases and J by 4 bases, with 7 bases left in between. Germline V gene data show CDR1 as MNHEY and CDR2 as SVGAGI. The study, taken as a whole, reports: Prediction of ophthalmopathy progression reached approximately 64% sensitivity and about 72% specificity.

The study excluded patients with other autoimmune diseases, uncontrolled infections, pregnancy or lactation. A diagnosis was made from clinical symptoms together with serum thyroxine, TRAb, thyroid ultrasound and orbital computed tomography. A volume of 10 ml of fresh peripheral blood supplied the PBMCs. The specimen sequenced was peripheral blood. The receptor was isolated from a woman between 35 and 50 years old with Graves' ophthalmopathy. The genes are TRBV6-5 and TRBJ2-7, with D unclear. CDR3 protein: CASSYSFYYEQYF. The CDR3 DNA follows: TGTGCCAGCAGTTACTCGTTCTATTACGAGCAGTACTTC.